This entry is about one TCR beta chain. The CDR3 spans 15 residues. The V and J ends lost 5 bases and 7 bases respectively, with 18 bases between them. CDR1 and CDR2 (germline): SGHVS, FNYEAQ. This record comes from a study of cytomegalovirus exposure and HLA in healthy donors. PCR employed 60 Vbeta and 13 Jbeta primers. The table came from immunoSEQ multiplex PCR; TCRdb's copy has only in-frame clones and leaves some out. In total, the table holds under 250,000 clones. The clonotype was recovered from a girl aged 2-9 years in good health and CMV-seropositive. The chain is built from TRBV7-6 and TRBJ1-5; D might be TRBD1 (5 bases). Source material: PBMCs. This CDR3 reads CASSPVAGPSQPQHF. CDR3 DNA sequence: TGTGCCAGCAGCCCAGTGGCGGGACCCAGCCAGCCCCAGCATTTT.